This paragraph reports one TCR beta chain. What it recognizes is unknown. The data were obtained in a study of identical twins. Study conclusions and caveats: The study reached conclusions through statistical analysis that was cross-sectional, not following the same donors.

TCRdb fed the 5' RACE reads into MiXCR, producing one record per CDR3 protein. The sample lists fewer than 550,000 distinct CDR3 sequences; approximately 14% were seen once. Germline V CDR1 and CDR2: LGHNA, YNFKEQ. V lost 1 base, J lost 3 bases, and 15 bases lay in between. This CDR3 comprises 16 residues. Separately, the same data were catalogued under a study of yellow fever vaccine responses in identical twins.

V is TRBV4-2 and J is TRBJ2-5; D might be TRBD1 or TRBD2, each matching 6 bases. Specimen: CD4+ T cells sorted from blood. This sequence originates from a woman between 18 and 29 years old in good health. DNA of the CDR3: TGTGCCAGCAGCCAAGTTGGGGGGCCCGGCGAAGAGACCCAGTACTTC. Protein product: CASSQVGGPGEETQYF.